This T cell receptor beta chain was sequenced for a study of blood T cell repertoires in COVID-19. In the study overall: Acute-phase and convalescent COVID-19 samples originated in the United States, Italy and Spain.

The CDR3 spans 12 residues. From germline, CDR1 is LGHDT and CDR2 YNNKEL (reference sequence). The V end was cut by 5 bases, the J end by 3 bases, with 7 bases between. This clone showed up just a few times. Method: immunoSEQ multiplex PCR; TCRdb's copy keeps in-frame clones and lacks some. The profile shows 350,000 to 450,000 clones, approximately 88% of them singletons. The chain carries TRBV3-1 (or the pseudogene TRBV3-2) and TRBJ1-1; no clear D. This TCR came from a man aged 35-49 years with acute or convalescent COVID-19. Sequencing was carried out using peripheral blood. Here the CDR3 DNA reads TGTGCCAGCAGCGTCGGAGACACTGAAGCTTTCTTT. It codes for CASSVGDTEAFF.